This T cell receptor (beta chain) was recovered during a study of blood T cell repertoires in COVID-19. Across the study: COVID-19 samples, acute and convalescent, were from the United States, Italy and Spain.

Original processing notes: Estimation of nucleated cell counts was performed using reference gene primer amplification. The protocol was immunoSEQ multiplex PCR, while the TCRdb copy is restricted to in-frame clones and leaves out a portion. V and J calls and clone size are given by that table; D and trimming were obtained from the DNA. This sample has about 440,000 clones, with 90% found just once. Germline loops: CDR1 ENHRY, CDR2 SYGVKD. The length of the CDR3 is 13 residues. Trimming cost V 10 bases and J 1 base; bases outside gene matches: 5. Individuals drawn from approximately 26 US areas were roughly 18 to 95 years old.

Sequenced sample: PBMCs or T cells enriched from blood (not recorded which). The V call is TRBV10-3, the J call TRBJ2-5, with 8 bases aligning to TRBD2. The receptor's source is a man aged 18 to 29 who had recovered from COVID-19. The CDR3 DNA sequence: TGTGCCACACTAGCGGATTTCCAAGAGACCCAGTACTTC. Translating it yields CATLADFQETQYF.